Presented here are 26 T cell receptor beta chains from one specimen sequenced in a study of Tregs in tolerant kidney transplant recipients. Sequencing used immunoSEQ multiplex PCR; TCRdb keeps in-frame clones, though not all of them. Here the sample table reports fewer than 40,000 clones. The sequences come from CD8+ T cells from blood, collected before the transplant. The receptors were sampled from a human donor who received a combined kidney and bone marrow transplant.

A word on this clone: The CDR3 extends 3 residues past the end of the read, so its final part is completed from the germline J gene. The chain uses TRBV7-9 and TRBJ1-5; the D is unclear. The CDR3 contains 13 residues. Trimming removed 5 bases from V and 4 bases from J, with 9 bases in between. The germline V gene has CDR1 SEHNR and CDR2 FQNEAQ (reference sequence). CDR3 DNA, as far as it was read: TGTGCCAGCAGCCCCCGCGAGAATCAGCCC. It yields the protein CASSPRENQP. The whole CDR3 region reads CASSPRENQPQHF.

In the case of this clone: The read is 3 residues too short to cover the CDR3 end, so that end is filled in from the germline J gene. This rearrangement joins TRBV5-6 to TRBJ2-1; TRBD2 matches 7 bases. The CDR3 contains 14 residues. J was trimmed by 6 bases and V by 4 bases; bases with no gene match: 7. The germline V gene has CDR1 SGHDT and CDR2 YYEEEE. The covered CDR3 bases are TGTGCCAGCAGCCCAGGACTAGGTGGCAATGAG. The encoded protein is CASSPGLGGNE. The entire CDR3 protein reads CASSPGLGGNEQFF.

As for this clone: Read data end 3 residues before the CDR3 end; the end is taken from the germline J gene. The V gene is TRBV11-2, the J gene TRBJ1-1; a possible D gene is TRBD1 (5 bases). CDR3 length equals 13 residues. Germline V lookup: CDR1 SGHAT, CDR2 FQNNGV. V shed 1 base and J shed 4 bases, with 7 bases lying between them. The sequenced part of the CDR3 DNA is TGTGCCAGCAGCTTAGCCGGGGGCACTGAA. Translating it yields CASSLAGGTE. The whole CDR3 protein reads CASSLAGGTEAFF.

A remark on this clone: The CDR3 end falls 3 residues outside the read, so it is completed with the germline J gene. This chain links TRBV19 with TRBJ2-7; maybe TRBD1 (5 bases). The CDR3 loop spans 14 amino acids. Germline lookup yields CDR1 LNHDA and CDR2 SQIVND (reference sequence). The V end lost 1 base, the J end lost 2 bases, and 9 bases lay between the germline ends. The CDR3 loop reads CASSIVAGTYEQYF. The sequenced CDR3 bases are TGTGCCAGTAGTATAGTAGCAGGGACCTACGAG.

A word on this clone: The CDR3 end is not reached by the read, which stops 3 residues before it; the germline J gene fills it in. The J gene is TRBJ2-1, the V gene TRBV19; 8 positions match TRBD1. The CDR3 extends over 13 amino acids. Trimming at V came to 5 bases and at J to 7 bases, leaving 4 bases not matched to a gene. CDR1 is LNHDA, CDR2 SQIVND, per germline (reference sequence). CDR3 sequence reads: CASSDRGGNEQFF. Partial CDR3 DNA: TGTGCCAGTAGTGACAGGGGAGGAAATGAG.

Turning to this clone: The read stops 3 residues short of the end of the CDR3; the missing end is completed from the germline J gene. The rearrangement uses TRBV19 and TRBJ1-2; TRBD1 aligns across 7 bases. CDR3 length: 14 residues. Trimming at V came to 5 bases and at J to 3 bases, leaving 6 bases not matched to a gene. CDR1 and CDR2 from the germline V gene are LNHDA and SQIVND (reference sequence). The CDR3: CASSVQGSDYGYTF. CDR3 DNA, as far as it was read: TGTGCCAGTAGTGTACAGGGGTCTGACTATGGC.

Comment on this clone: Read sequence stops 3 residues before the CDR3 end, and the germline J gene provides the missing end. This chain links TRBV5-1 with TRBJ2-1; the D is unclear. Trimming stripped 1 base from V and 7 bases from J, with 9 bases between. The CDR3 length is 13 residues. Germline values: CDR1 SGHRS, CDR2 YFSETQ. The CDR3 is CASSLIGRNEQFF. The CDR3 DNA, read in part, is TGCGCCAGCAGCTTGATAGGCAGGAATGAG. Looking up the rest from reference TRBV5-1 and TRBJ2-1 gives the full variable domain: KAGVTQTPRYLIKTRGQQVTLSCSPISGHRSVSWYQQTPGQGLQFLFEYFSETQRNKGNFPGRFSGRQFSNSRSEMNVSTLELGDSALYLCASSLIGRNEQFFGPGTRLTVL.

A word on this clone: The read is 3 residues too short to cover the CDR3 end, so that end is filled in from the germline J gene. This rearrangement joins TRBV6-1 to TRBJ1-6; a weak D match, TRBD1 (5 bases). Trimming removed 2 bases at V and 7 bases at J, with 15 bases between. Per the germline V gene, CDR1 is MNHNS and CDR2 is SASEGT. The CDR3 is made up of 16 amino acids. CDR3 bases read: TGTGCCAGCAGTGAACTCCCCGCAGGGCAGAATTCACCC. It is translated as CASSELPAGQNSP. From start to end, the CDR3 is CASSELPAGQNSPLHF.

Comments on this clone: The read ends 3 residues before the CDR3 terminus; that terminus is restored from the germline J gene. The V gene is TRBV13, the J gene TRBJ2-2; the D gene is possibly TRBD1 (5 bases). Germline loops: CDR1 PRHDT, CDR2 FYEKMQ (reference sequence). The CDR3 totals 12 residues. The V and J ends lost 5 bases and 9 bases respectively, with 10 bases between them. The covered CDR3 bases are TGTGCCAGCAGCGCCCAGGGTCGGGAG. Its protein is CASSAQGRE. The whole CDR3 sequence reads CASSAQGRELFF.

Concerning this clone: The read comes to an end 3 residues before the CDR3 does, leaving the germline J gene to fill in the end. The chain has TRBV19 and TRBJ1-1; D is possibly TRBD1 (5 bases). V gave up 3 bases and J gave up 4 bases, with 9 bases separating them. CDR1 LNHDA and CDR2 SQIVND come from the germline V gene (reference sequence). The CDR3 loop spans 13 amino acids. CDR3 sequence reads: CASSISGVTEAFF. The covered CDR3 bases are TGTGCCAGTAGTATCTCGGGGGTCACTGAA.

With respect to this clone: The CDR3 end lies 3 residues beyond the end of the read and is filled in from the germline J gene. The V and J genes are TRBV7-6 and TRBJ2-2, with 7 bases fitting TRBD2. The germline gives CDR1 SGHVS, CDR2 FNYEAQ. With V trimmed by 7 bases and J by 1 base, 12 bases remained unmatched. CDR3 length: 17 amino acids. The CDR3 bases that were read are TGTGCCAGCAAACCGGGACCCCGGGGGGTGAACACCGGGGAG. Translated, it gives CASKPGPRGVNTGE. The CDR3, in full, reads CASKPGPRGVNTGELFF.

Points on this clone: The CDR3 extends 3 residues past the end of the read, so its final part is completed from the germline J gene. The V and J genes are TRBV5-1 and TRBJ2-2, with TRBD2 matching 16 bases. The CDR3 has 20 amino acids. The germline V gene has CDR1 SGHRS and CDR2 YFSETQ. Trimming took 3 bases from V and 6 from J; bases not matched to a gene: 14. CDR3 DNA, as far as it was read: TGCGCCAGCAGCTCAAGTCCCGGGACTAGCGGGGGGGACCTCCCCGGGGAG. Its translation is CASSSSPGTSGGDLPGE. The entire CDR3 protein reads CASSSSPGTSGGDLPGELFF.

The CDR3 region is CATLQGSPGANVLTF. CDR3 bases read: TGTGCCACCTTACAGGGGAGCCCTGGGGCCAACGTC. This chain connects TRBV2 to TRBJ2-6; 7 bases line up with TRBD1. The read falls 3 residues short of the CDR3 end, and the missing part is taken from the germline J gene. CDR1 and CDR2 from the germline V gene are SNHLY and FYNNEI. This CDR3 spans 15 amino acids. V lost 10 bases, J lost 2 bases, and 8 bases stayed unmatched.

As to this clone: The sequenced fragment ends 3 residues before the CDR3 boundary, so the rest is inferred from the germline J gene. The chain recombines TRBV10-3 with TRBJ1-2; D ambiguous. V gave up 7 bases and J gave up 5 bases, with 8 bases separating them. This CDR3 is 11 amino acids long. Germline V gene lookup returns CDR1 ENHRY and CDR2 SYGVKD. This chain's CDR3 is CAITDTYGYTF. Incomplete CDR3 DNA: TGTGCCATCACTGACACTTATGGC.

The covered CDR3 bases are TGTGCCAGCAGCTTGGGCAGGGGAAGGGGTGAAAAA. Its translation is CASSLGRGRGEK. The CDR3 in its entirety is CASSLGRGRGEKLFF. V and J are TRBV5-8 and TRBJ1-4; possible D gene TRBD1, 6 bases. The read gets to within 3 residues of the CDR3 end, and the germline J gene fills in the rest. CDR1 is SGHTS and CDR2 is YDEGEE in the germline V gene. The V end was cut by 0 bases, the J end by 7 bases, with 13 bases between. This CDR3 contains 15 residues.

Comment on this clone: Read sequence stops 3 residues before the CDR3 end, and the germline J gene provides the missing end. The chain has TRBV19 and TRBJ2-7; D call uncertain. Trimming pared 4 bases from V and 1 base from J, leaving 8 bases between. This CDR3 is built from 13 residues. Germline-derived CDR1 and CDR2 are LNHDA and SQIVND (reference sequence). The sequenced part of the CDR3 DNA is TGTGCCAGTAGTACCGAACGGTCCTACGAG. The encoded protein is CASSTERSYE. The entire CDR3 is CASSTERSYEQYF.

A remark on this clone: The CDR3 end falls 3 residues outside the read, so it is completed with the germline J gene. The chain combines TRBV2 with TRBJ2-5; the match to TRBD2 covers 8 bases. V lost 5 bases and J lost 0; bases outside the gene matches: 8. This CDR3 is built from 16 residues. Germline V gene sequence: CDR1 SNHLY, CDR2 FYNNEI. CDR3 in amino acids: CASSLFSGDYQETQYF. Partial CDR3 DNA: TGTGCCAGCAGTCTTTTTAGCGGGGACTACCAAGAGACC.

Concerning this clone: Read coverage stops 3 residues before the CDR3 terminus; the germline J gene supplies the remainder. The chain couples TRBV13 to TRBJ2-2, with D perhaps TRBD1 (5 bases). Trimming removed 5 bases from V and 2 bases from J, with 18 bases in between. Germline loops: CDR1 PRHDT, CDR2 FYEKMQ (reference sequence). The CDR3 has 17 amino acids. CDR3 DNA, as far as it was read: TGTGCCAGCAGCGGGGATATGGCAGGGCCCAACACCGGGGAG. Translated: CASSGDMAGPNTGE. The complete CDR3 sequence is CASSGDMAGPNTGELFF.

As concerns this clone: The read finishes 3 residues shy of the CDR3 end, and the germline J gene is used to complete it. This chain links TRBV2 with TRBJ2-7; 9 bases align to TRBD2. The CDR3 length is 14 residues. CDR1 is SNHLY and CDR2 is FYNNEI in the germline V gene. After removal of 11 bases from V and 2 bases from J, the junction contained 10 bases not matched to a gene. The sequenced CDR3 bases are TGTGCCGTCTTGCCGACTAGCGGTACCTACGAG. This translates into CAVLPTSGTYE. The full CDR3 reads CAVLPTSGTYEQYF.

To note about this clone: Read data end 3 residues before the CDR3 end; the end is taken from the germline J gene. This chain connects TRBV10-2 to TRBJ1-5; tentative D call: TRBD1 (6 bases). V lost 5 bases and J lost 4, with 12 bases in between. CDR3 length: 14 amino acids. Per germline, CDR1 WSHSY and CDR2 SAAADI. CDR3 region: CASSSGTLNQPQHF. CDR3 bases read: TGCGCCAGCAGTTCCGGGACACTGAATCAGCCC.

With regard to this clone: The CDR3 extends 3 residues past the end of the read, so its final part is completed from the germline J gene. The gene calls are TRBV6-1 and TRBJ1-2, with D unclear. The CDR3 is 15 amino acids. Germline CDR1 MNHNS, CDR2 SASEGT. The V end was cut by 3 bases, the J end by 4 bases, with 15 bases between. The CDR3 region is CASSDMEKGGYGYTF. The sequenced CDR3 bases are TGTGCCAGCAGTGATATGGAAAAAGGCGGCTATGGC.

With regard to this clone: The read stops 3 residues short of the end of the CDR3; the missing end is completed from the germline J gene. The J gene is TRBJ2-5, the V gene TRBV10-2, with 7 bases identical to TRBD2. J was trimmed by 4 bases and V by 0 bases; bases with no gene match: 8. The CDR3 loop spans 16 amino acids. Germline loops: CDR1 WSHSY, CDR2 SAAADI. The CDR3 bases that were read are TGCGCCAGCAGTGAGTCGTATGGACTAGTTGGAGAGACC. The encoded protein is CASSESYGLVGET. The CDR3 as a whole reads CASSESYGLVGETQYF.

The CDR3 region is CASSIDRSAGTGDTEAFF. Incomplete CDR3 DNA: TGTGCCAGTAGTATAGATAGGTCGGCAGGGACGGGGGACACTGAA. This chain connects TRBV19 to TRBJ1-1; D is perhaps TRBD1 (5 bases). The missing CDR3 end, 3 residues past where the read stops, is filled in from the germline J gene. V shed 0 bases and J shed 3 bases, with 20 bases lying between them. CDR3 length: 18 amino acids. Germline assignment: CDR1 LNHDA and CDR2 SQIVND (reference sequence).

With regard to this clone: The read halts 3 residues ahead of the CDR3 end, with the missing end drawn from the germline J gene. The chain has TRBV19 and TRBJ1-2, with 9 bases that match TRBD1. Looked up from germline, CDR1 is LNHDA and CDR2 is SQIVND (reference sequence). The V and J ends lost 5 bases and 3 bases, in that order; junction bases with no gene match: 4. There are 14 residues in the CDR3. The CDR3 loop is CASSAQGAYYGYTF. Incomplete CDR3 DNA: TGTGCCAGTAGTGCACAGGGGGCTTACTATGGC. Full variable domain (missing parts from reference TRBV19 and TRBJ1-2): DGGITQSPKYLFRKEGQNVTLSCEQNLNHDAMYWYRQDPGQGLRLIYYSQIVNDFQKGDIAEGYSVSREKKESFPLTVTSAQKNPTAFYLCASSAQGAYYGYTFGSGTRLTVV.

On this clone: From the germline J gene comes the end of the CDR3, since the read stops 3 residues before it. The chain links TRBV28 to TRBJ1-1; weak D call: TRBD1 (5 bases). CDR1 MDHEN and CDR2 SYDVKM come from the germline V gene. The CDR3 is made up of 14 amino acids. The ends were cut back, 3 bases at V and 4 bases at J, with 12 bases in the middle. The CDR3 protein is CASSLPSGGTEAFF. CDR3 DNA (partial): TGTGCCAGCAGTTTGCCGTCCGGGGGCACTGAA.

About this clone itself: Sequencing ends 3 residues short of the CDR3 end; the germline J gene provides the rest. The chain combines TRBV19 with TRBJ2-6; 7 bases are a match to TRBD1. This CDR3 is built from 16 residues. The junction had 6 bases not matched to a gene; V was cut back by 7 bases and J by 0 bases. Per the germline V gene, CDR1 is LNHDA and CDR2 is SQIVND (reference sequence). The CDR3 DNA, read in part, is TGTGCCAGTACAGGACAGGAAGGCTCTGGGGCCAACGTC. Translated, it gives CASTGQEGSGANV. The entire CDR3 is CASTGQEGSGANVLTF.